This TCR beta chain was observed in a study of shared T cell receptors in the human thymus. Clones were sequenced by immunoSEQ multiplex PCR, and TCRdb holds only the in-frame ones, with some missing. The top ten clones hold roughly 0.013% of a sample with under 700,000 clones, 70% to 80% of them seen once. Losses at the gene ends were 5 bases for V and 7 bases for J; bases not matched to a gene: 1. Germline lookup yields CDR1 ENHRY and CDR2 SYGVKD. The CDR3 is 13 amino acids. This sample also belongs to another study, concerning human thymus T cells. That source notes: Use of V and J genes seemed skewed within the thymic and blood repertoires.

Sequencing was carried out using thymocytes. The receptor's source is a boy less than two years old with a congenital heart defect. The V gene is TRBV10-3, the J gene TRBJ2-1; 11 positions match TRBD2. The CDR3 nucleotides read TGTGCCATCAGTAGACTAGCGGGAAATGAGCAGTTCTTC. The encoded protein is CAISRLAGNEQFF.